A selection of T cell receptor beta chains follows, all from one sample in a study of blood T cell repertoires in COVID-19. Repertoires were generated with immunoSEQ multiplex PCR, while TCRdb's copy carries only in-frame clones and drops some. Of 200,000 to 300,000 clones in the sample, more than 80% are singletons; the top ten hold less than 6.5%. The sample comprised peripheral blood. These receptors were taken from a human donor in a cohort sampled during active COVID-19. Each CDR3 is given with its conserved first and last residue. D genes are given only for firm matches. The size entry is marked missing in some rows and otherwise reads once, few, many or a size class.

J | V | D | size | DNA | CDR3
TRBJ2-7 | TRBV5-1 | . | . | TGCGCCAGCAGCCCACTAAGCTCCTACGAGCAGTACTTC | CASSPLSSYEQYF
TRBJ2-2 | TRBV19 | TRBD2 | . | TGTGCCAGTAGTATCCCGTGGGGGGGAGGTAACACCGGGGAGCTGTTTTTT | CASSIPWGGGNTGELFF
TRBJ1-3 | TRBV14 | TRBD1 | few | TGTGCCAGCAGCAGGACAGGGAATTCTGGAAACACCATATATTTT | CASSRTGNSGNTIYF
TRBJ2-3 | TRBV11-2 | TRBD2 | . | TGTGCCAGCAGCAAACGCTGGGGGACTAGCGGGCCCGAAGGTGATACGCAGTATTTT | CASSKRWGTSGPEGDTQYF
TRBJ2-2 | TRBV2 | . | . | TGTGCCAGCAGTGAACCGGGGACCGGGGAGCTGTTTTTT | CASSEPGTGELFF
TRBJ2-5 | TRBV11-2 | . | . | TGTGCCAGCAGCCCACGGACAGCTACTCTACAAGAGACCCAGTACTTC | CASSPRTATLQETQYF
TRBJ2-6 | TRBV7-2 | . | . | TGTGCCAGCCTTAGCCCCTCTGGGGCCAACGTCCTGACTTTC | CASLSPSGANVLTF
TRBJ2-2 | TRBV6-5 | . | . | TGTGCCACCCATCGAGGGAACACCGGGGAGCTGTTTTTT | CATHRGNTGELFF
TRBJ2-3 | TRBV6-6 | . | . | TGTGCCAGCAGATTCGGGGGCACAGATACGCAGTATTTT | CASRFGGTDTQYF
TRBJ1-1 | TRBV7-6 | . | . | TGTGCCAGCACCCCTTGGGGGGTTGAAGCTTTCTTT | CASTPWGVEAFF